Described below is a single T cell receptor beta chain sequence and its context. The antigen is not known. CDR1 ENHRY and CDR2 SYGVKD come from the germline V gene. The CDR3 has 17 amino acids. The germline V and J ends were trimmed by 6 bases and 3 bases, with 20 bases remaining between them. The data were taken from a study of T cell responses to AZD1222 COVID-19 vaccine. Study outcomes and limitations: Increased Spike-specific TCR breadth and depth were observed after two AZD1222 doses.

Sequenced by immunoSEQ multiplex PCR; TCRdb stores in-frame clones only, minus some. The sample contains 85,000 to 120,000 clones, 90% of which appear only once. The sample here was peripheral blood, taken 28 days after the second AZD1222 dose. The TCR sequence derives from an adult who received the AZD1222 COVID-19 vaccine. V is TRBV10-3 and J is TRBJ2-2; maybe TRBD2 (5 bases). In DNA form, the CDR3 reads TGTGCCATCAGCCCCGTGTGGCAGCCGAGGGACACCGGGGAGCTGTTTTTT. It translates to CAISPVWQPRDTGELFF.